The rows below give T cell receptor beta chains drawn from one sample of a study of shared T cell receptors in the human thymus. Sequencing used immunoSEQ multiplex PCR; TCRdb keeps in-frame clones, though not all of them. Altogether over 650,000 clones are present, around 87% being singletons, with the ten largest covering roughly 0.0087%. The data also belong to a second study, concerning human thymus T cells.

Specimen: thymocytes. The receptors derive from a boy in the first two years of life with a congenital heart defect. Both conserved end residues are trimmed from each CDR3. The order of the fields is clone size, V gene, J gene, D gene, CDR3 protein. A D gene is named only where the DNA matches it firmly. Size is omitted from some rows. Given values are once, few, many or a class for expanded clones.

>-|TRBV9|TRBJ2-1|-
ASSISNAAGTAPDDEQF
>-|TRBV11-2|TRBJ2-3|TRBD2
ASSLTGTSGPSRTDTQY
>-|TRBV6-5|TRBJ2-1|-
ASSYSRSSYNEQF
>-|TRBV9|TRBJ2-1|-
ASSVEVGGPYNEQF
>-|TRBV4-3|TRBJ2-1|-
ASSQTAYNEQF
>-|TRBV4-1|TRBJ1-5|-
ASSPWRGGEPQH
>-|TRBV11-3|TRBJ2-6|-
ASSPGLHSGANVLT
>-|TRBV28|TRBJ1-5|TRBD1
ASSLGQGILGQPQH
>few|TRBV6-4|TRBJ2-1|TRBD1
ASRRQGPYNEQF
>-|TRBV27|TRBJ2-7|TRBD1
ASSSLGQVTLRRQY
>-|TRBV28|TRBJ2-2|TRBD1
ASTTGTAPAGELF
>-|TRBV5-1|TRBJ2-5|TRBD2
ASSSAGAQETQY
>-|TRBV5-1|TRBJ1-4|TRBD1
ASSAGTDNEKLF
>once|TRBV4-3|TRBJ2-7|TRBD2
ASSQDHGSGSIYEQY
>once|TRBV14|TRBJ2-7|-
ASSQDGNLLGAAYEQY
>-|TRBV13|TRBJ2-1|TRBD2
ASSPRASGLIYNEQF
>-|TRBV10-3|TRBJ2-5|TRBD2
AISERNRGEETQY
>-|TRBV19|TRBJ2-1|TRBD2
ASSAPGLAEQF
>-|TRBV18|TRBJ2-5|-
ASSPCRARETQY
>-|TRBV5-1|TRBJ1-1|-
ASSLEQENTEAF
>-|TRBV9|TRBJ2-7|TRBD1
ASSVEAGQGLYEQY
>-|TRBV6-5|TRBJ1-2|-
ASSYGQGHYGYT
>-|TRBV4-3|TRBJ2-4|-
ASSPSARAKNIQY
>-|TRBV7-9|TRBJ1-1|TRBD1
ASSYDRGGTEAF
>-|TRBV14|TRBJ1-2|TRBD1
ASSQASTGANYGYT
>-|TRBV4-3|TRBJ2-7|TRBD2
ASSQHRLAGAYEQY
>-|TRBV30|TRBJ2-5|-
ACNPGTQQETQY
>once|TRBV7-8|TRBJ2-5|TRBD2
ASSLTRLAEQETQY
>-|TRBV28|TRBJ1-4|-
ASRRAYNEKLF
>-|TRBV28|TRBJ2-7|-
ASSDSYEQY
>-|TRBV29-1|TRBJ2-7|-
SVARKRGSYEQY
>-|TRBV5-8|TRBJ1-1|-
VGISVPAALDGAEAF
>-|TRBV7-8|TRBJ2-7|TRBD1
ASSYDRDEQY
>-|TRBV5-5|TRBJ1-3|-
ASSLTGSSSGNTIY
>-|TRBV28|TRBJ2-3|-
ASSLKATYTQY
>-|TRBV27|TRBJ1-2|TRBD1
ASRYTGQGAPADGYT
>-|TRBV19|TRBJ1-6|-
ASSIMGAGDSPLH
>-|TRBV10-1|TRBJ2-7|-
ASSESPLARPSWEQY
>-|TRBV10-3|TRBJ2-2|TRBD1
ASSGQLNTGELF
>once|TRBV25-1|TRBJ2-1|TRBD2
ASRRKGLAGDDEQF
>once|TRBV30|TRBJ2-1|TRBD2
ACQRELFNEQF
>-|TRBV27|TRBJ2-7|-
ASSVGLYEQY
>once|TRBV19|TRBJ1-5|-
ASSIGRSGNQPQH
>-|TRBV19|TRBJ1-1|-
ASSIRSQQNTEAF
>-|TRBV5-6|TRBJ2-7|-
ASSGGSPSEQY